The 17 T cell receptor beta chains below all came from one sample that was sequenced in a study of blood T cell repertoires in COVID-19. The repertoire was sequenced with immunoSEQ multiplex PCR; TCRdb's copy has only in-frame clones and lacks some. This table has around 250,000 clones, about 91% appearing once. Sample: PBMCs or T cells enriched from blood (not recorded which). Every receptor here comes from a human donor in a cohort exposed to, infected with or recovered from COVID-19 (not recorded which). The donor label of this sample is uncertain.

J is TRBJ1-5 and V is TRBV19, with D tentatively TRBD1 (5 bases). Trimming removed 8 bases at V and 0 bases at J, with 23 bases between. This CDR3 is 18 amino acids long. Germline CDR1 reads LNHDA; CDR2 reads SQIVND (reference sequence). The CDR3 nucleotides are TGTGCCAGTCTGGAAGGGCAGGGCATCCCGTATAGCAATCAGCCCCAGCATTTT. As protein: CASLEGQGIPYSNQPQHF.

The chain is built from TRBV4-2 and TRBJ1-6; 9 bases are a match to TRBD1. Unmatched junction bases numbered 11, after V lost 4 bases and J lost 10 bases. Germline values: CDR1 LGHNA, CDR2 YNFKEQ. This CDR3 comprises 16 residues. The CDR3 DNA reads as TGTGCCAGCAGCCGCGGGACAGGGTCGAAGGGGTCACCCCTCCACTTT. Translating gives CASSRGTGSKGSPLHF.

This sequence joins TRBV12-2 and TRBJ1-6. TRBV12-2 is a listed pseudogene. This CDR3 contains 19 residues. Here the CDR3 DNA reads TGTGCAAGTCGCTTCGCTCATGCCCTTCGGGCGGGGAGCCACGTCACCCTCCACTTT. It translates to CASRFAHALRAGSHVTLHF.

The V and J genes are TRBV5-4 and TRBJ2-2, with 11 positions matching TRBD2. This CDR3 region has 17 residues. The germline gives CDR1 SGHNT, CDR2 YYREEE (reference sequence). J lost 1 base, V lost 1 base, and 3 bases had no gene match. CDR3 region: CASSLPLAGGNTGELFF. CDR3 DNA: TGTGCCAGCAGCTTGCCCCTAGCGGGGGGGAACACCGGGGAGCTGTTTTTT.

The genes are TRBV5-1 and TRBJ2-3, with 7 bases that match TRBD1. This CDR3 is 14 amino acids long. Unmatched junction bases numbered 1, after V lost 3 bases and J lost 0 bases. Germline loops: CDR1 SGHRS, CDR2 YFSETQ. The CDR3 sequence is CASSWDSSTDTQYF. DNA for the CDR3: TGCGCCAGCAGCTGGGACAGTAGCACAGATACGCAGTATTTT.

The chain recombines TRBV28 with TRBJ2-5; D might be TRBD2 (6 bases). Per germline, CDR1 MDHEN and CDR2 SYDVKM. The V end was cut by 6 bases, the J end by 4 bases, with 15 bases between. There are 14 residues in the CDR3. CDR3: CASSPTPGRETQYF. CDR3 coding DNA: TGTGCCAGCAGCCCCACCCCCGGGAGAGAGACCCAGTACTTC.

This clone was observed a single time. This chain uses TRBV5-8 with TRBJ1-3, with TRBD1 matching 10 bases. Germline V CDR1 and CDR2: SGHTS, YDEGEE. This CDR3 has 16 amino acids. V shed 4 bases, J shed 4 bases, and the junction held 8 bases outside the gene matches. CDR3 sequence: CASSLRTGGSGNTIYF. As DNA, the CDR3 is TGTGCCAGCAGCCTCCGGACAGGGGGTAGCGGAAACACCATATATTTT. The complete variable domain, with remaining parts taken from reference TRBV5-8 and TRBJ1-3, reads EAGVTQSPTHLIKTRGQQATLRCSPISGHTSVYWYQQALGLGLQFLLWYDEGEERNRGNFPPRFSGRQFPNYSSELNVNALELEDSALYLCASSLRTGGSGNTIYFGEGSWLTVV.

The chain links TRBV5-1 to TRBJ1-1, with 7 bases matching TRBD1. CDR1 and CDR2 from the germline V gene are SGHRS and YFSETQ. Trimming at V came to 2 bases and at J to 5 bases, leaving 3 bases not matched to a gene. CDR3 length: 13 amino acids. In nucleotides, the CDR3 is TGCGCCAGCAGCTTAACAGGGGTGACTGAAGCTTTCTTT. Amino acids: CASSLTGVTEAFF.

The rearrangement links TRBV9 to TRBJ2-7; 10 bases match TRBD1. The V gene's germline CDR1 is SGDLS and CDR2 YYNGEE. With V trimmed by 4 bases and J by 3 bases, 7 bases remained unmatched. This CDR3 has 15 residues. CDR3 sequence (DNA): TGTGCCAGCAGCCCCTCCGGGACAGGGGTCTACGAGCAGTACTTC. Protein sequence: CASSPSGTGVYEQYF.

The chain couples TRBV30 to TRBJ1-1; D not resolved. Germline values: CDR1 GTSNPN, CDR2 SVGIG (reference sequence). V dropped 4 bases and J dropped 1 base, with 7 bases sitting between them. The CDR3 loop spans 12 amino acids. The CDR3 region is CAWNPRNTEAFF. In DNA, the CDR3 is TGTGCCTGGAACCCCAGGAACACTGAAGCTTTCTTT.

The gene calls are TRBV4-1 and TRBJ2-7; D is perhaps TRBD2 (6 bases). Germline CDR1 and CDR2: MGHRA and YSYEKL. V shed 3 bases and J shed 4 bases, with 10 bases lying between them. The CDR3 totals 13 residues. CDR3 in DNA: TGCGCCAGCAGCCAGTATGGGGGGTACGAGCAGTACTTC. Protein product: CASSQYGGYEQYF.

The gene calls are TRBV19 and TRBJ1-3; D is unresolved. This CDR3 has 14 residues. Germline V gives CDR1 LNHDA, CDR2 SQIVND (reference sequence). V dropped 7 bases and J dropped 0 bases, with 10 bases sitting between them. The CDR3 sequence is CASKEDFSGNTIYF. CDR3 nucleotides: TGTGCCAGTAAGGAGGACTTCTCTGGAAACACCATATATTTT.

The CDR3 loop is CASSLSDSANYGYTF. For the CDR3, the DNA is TGTGCCAGCAGCCTCTCCGACAGTGCTAACTATGGCTACACCTTC. The gene calls are TRBV3-1 (or the pseudogene TRBV3-2) and TRBJ1-2; a possible D gene is TRBD1 (5 bases). Germline values: CDR1 LGHDT, CDR2 YNNKEL (reference sequence). CDR3 length: 15 amino acids. Trimming shortened V by 4 bases and J by 0 bases, and 12 bases separated the two germline ends.

V and J are TRBV7-9 and TRBJ1-2; D is unresolved. CDR3 size: 14 residues. CDR1 is SEHNR, CDR2 FQNEAQ, per germline (reference sequence). Trimming left V 4 bases short and J 1 base short, with 10 bases between. This CDR3 reads CASSWSGFNYGYTF. CDR3 sequence (DNA): TGTGCCAGCAGCTGGTCAGGTTTTAACTATGGCTACACCTTC.

This chain links TRBV24-1 with TRBJ2-5; weak D call: TRBD2 (6 bases). The ends were cut back, 11 bases at V and 1 base at J, with 13 bases in the middle. Germline-derived CDR1 and CDR2 are KGHDR and SFDVKD. CDR3 length: 13 amino acids. The CDR3 DNA sequence: TGTGCCAATGTGCGGGGAACCCAAGAGACCCAGTACTTC. Its translation is CANVRGTQETQYF.

The chain combines TRBV3-1 (or the pseudogene TRBV3-2) with TRBJ1-2; the D is unclear. Trimming removed 5 bases at V and 10 bases at J, with 11 bases between. The CDR3 covers 11 residues. The germline V gene encodes CDR1 LGHDT and CDR2 YNNKEL (reference sequence). The CDR3 spells CASSVQRFYTF. The CDR3 DNA follows: TGTGCCAGCAGCGTACAGAGATTCTACACCTTC.

The chain has TRBV7-8 and TRBJ1-3, with 8 bases fitting TRBD1. The V segment lost 0 bases and the J segment 4 bases; nucleotides outside the gene matches: 17. Per germline, CDR1 SGHVS and CDR2 FQNEAQ. This CDR3 region has 20 residues. DNA of the CDR3: TGTGCCAGCAGCTTAGCGAGAGGACAGGGTGGGGTAGTAGGGGGAAACACCATATATTTT. It yields the protein CASSLARGQGGVVGGNTIYF.